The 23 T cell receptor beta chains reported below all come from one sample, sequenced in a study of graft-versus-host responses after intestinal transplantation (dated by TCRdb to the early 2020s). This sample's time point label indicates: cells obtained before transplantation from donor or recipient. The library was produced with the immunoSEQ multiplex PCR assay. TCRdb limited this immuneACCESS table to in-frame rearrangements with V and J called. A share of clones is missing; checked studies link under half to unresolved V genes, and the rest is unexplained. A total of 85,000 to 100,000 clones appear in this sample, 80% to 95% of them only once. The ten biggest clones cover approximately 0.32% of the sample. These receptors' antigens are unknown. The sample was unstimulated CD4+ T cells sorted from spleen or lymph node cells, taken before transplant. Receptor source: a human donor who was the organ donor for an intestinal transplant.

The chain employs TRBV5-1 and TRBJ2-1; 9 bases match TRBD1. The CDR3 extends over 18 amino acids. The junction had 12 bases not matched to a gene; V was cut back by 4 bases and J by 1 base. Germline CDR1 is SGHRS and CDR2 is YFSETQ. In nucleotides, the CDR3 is TGCGCCAGCAGCGACAGGGGGAGGGGGCGGCTATCCTACAATGAGCAGTTCTTC. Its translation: CASSDRGRGRLSYNEQFF.

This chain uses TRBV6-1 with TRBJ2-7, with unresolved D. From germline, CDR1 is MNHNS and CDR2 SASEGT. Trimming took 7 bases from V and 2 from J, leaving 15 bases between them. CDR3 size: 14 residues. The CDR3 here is CASITTRLPYEQYF. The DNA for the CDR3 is TGTGCCAGCATCACGACCAGGCTCCCCTACGAGCAGTACTTC.

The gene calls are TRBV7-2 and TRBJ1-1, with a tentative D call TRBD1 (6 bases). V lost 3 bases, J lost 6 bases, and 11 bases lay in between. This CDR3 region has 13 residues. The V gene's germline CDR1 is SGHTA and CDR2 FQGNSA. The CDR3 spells CASSLLGQPEAFF. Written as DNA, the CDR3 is TGTGCCAGCAGCTTGCTTGGACAGCCTGAAGCTTTCTTT.

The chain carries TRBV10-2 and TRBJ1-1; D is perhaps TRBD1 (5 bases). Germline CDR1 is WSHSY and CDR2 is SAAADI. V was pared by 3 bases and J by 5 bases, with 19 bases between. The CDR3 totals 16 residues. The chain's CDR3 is CASSEGASRAGTEAFF. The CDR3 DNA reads TGCGCCAGCAGTGAAGGGGCATCCCGGGCGGGGACTGAAGCTTTCTTT.

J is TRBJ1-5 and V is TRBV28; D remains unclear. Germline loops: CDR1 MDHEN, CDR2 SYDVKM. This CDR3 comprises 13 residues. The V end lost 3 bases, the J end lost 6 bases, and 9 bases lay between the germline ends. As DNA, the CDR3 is TGTGCCAGCAGTTTTCTACGGGGTCAGCCCCAGCATTTT. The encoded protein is CASSFLRGQPQHF.

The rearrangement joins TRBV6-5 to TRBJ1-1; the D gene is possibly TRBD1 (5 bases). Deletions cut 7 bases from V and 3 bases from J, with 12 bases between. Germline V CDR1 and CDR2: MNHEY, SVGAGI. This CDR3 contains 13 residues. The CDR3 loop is CASMKLGHTEAFF. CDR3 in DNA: TGTGCCAGCATGAAGCTGGGGCACACTGAAGCTTTCTTT.

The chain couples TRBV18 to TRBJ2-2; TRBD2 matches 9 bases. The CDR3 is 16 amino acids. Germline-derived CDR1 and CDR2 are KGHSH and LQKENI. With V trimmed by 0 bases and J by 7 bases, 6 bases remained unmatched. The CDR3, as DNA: TGTGCCAGCTCACCACCGGGCGGGGGGGCTTACGGGGAGCTGTTTTTT. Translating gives CASSPPGGGAYGELFF.

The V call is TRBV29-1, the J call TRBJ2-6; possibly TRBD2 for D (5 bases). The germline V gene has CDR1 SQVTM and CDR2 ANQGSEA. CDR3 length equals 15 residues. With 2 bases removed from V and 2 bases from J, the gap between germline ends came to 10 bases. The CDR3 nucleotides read TGCAGCGTTGAAACTACTAGGGCTGGGGCCAACGTCCTGACTTTC. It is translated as CSVETTRAGANVLTF.

The CDR3, as DNA: TGTGCCAGCAGTTACACCGAGAGTCTGACTTTCGCTTTCTTT. Amino acids: CASSYTESLTFAFF. The gene calls are TRBV6-6 and TRBJ1-1; D is ambiguous. The germline V gene has CDR1 MNHNY and CDR2 SVGAGI (reference sequence). Trimming left V 2 bases short and J 11 bases short, with 18 bases between. The CDR3 length is 14 residues.

The DNA of the CDR3 is TGTGCCAGCTCAGGGGAGCGAGCCAAAAACATTCAGTACTTC. Its translation is CASSGERAKNIQYF. The chain is built from TRBV18 and TRBJ2-4, with D perhaps TRBD2 (5 bases). Germline-derived CDR1 and CDR2 are KGHSH and LQKENI. V lost 5 bases, J lost 0 bases, and 8 bases lay in between. This CDR3 contains 14 residues.

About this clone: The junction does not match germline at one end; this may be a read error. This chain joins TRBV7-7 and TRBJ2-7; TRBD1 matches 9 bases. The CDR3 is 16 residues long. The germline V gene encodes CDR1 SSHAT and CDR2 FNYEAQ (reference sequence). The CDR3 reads CASSLNLVTGGYEQYF. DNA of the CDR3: TGTGCTAGCAGCTTAAATTTGGTGACAGGGGGATACGAGCAGTACTTC.

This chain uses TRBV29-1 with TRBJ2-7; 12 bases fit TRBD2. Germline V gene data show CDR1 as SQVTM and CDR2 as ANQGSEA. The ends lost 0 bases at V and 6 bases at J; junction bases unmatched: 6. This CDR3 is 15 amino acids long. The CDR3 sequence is CSVEDRRLAGVEQYF. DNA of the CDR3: TGCAGCGTTGAAGATCGGAGACTAGCGGGAGTCGAGCAGTACTTC.

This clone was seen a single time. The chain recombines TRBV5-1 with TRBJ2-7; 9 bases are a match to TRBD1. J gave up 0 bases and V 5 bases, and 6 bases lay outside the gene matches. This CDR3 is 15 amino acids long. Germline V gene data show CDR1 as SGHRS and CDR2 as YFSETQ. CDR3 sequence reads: CASRNGQGSSYEQYF. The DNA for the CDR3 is TGCGCCAGCAGAAACGGACAGGGGAGCTCCTACGAGCAGTACTTC.

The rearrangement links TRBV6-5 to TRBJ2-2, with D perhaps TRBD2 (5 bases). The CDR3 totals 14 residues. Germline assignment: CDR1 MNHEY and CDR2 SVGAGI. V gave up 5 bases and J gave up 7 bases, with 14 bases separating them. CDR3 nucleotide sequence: TGTGCCAGCAGTCGGCGGGTTAGCATCGGGGAGCTGTTTTTT. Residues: CASSRRVSIGELFF.

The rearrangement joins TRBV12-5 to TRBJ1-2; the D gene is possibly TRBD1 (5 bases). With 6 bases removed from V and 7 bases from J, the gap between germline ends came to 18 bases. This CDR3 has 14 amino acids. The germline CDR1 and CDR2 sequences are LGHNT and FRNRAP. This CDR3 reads CASGIGTFSRGYTF. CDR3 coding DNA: TGTGCTAGTGGCATAGGGACTTTTTCTCGTGGCTACACCTTC. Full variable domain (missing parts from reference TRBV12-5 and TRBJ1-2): DARVTQTPRHKVTEMGQEVTMRCQPILGHNTVFWYRQTMMQGLELLAYFRNRAPLDDSGMPKDRFSAEMPDATLATLKIQPSEPRDSAVYFCASGIGTFSRGYTFGSGTRLTVV.

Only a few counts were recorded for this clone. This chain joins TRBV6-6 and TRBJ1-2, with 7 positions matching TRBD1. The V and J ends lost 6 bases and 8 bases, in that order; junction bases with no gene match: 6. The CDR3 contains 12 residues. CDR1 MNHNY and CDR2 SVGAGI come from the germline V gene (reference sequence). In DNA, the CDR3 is TGTGCCAGCAGCCCAGGGGGTGGCGGCTACACCTTC. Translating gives CASSPGGGGYTF.

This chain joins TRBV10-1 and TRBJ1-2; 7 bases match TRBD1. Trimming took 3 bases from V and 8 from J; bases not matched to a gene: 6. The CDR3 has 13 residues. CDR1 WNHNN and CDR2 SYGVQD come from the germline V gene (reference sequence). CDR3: CASSDRTGGGYTF. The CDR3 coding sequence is TGCGCCAGCAGTGACCGGACAGGTGGAGGCTACACCTTC.

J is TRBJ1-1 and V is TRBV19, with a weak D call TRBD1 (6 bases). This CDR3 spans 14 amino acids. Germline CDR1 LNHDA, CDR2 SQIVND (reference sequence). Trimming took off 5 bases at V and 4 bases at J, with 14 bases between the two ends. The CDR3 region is CASSPRGTLTEAFF. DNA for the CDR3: TGTGCCAGTAGTCCCCGAGGGACACTCACTGAAGCTTTCTTT.

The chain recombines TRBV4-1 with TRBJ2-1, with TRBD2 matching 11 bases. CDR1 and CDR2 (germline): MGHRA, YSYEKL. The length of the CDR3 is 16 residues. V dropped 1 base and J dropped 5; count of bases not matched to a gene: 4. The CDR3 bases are TGCGCCAGCAGCCAAGTCCCGGGACTAGCGGACAATGAGCAGTTCTTC. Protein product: CASSQVPGLADNEQFF.

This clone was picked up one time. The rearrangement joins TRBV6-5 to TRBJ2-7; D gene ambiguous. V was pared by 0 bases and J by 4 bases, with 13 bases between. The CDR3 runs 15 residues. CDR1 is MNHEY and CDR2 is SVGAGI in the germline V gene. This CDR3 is CASSYSIAGYYEQYF. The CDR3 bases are TGTGCCAGCAGTTACTCAATCGCAGGATATTACGAGCAGTACTTC.

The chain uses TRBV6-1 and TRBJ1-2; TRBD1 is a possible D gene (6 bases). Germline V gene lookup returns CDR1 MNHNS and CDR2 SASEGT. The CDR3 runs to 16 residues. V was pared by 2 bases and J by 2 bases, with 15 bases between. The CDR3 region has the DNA TGTGCCAGCAGTGAAAGTCTAGGGGGGGGCAACTATGGCTACACCTTC. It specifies CASSESLGGGNYGYTF.

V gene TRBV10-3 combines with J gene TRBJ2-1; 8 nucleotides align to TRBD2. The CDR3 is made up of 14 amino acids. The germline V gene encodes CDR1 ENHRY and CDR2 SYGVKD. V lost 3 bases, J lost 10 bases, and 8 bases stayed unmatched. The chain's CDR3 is CAISDSTSAGEQFF. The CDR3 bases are TGTGCCATCAGTGATTCGACTAGCGCGGGAGAGCAGTTCTTC.

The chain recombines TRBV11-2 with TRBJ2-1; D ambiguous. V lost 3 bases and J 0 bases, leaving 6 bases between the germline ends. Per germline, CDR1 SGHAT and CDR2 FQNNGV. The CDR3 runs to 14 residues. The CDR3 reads CASSFLSSYNEQFF. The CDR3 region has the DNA TGTGCCAGCAGCTTTCTAAGCTCCTACAATGAGCAGTTCTTC.